The 32 T cell receptor beta chains below come from one sample, sequenced in a study of T cell changes during pregnancy in multiple sclerosis. TCRdb keeps only in-frame clones here, not all; method: immunoSEQ multiplex PCR. The data contain around 30,000 clones, around 90% of them singletons. Sequences were derived from CD8+ T cells from peripheral blood mononuclear cells, sampled before pregnancy. The receptor set was obtained from a female donor with multiple sclerosis, enrolled in a pregnancy study.

The chain uses TRBV9 and TRBJ2-1; the match to TRBD1 covers 7 bases. Germline CDR1 is SGDLS and CDR2 is YYNGEE. The CDR3 loop spans 15 amino acids. The trim removed 0 bases at V and 1 base at J, leaving 1 base unmatched. The CDR3 DNA reads TGTGCCAGCAGCGTAGGGGACAGATCCTACAATGAGCAGTTCTTC. Amino acids: CASSVGDRSYNEQFF.

The chain carries TRBV15 and TRBJ2-2; 8 positions match TRBD1. The ends lost 4 bases at V and 9 bases at J; junction bases unmatched: 7. Germline assignment: CDR1 LNHNV and CDR2 YYDKDF (reference sequence). This CDR3 is built from 14 residues. DNA for the CDR3: TGTGCCACCAGCATCAGGGGGCCGCTCCGGGAGCTGTTTTTT. As protein: CATSIRGPLRELFF.

The chain has TRBV27 and TRBJ2-7; 8 bases line up with TRBD1. Trimming at V came to 2 bases and at J to 0 bases, leaving 3 bases not matched to a gene. Germline V gene lookup returns CDR1 MNHEY and CDR2 SMNVEV (reference sequence). The CDR3 is 15 residues long. CDR3 sequence: CASSLGQGFSYEQYF. The DNA of the CDR3 is TGTGCCAGCAGTTTAGGACAGGGATTCTCCTACGAGCAGTACTTC.

The chain uses TRBV11-2 and TRBJ2-1, with 13 bases fitting TRBD2. This CDR3 is built from 18 residues. With 1 base clipped from V and 7 bases from J, the junction kept 10 bases outside the gene matches. CDR1 is SGHAT and CDR2 is FQNNGV in the germline V gene. As DNA, the CDR3 is TGTGCCAGCAGCTTAGTTTTAACTAGCGGGAGGGCACGAAATGAGCAGTTCTTC. Translating it yields CASSLVLTSGRARNEQFF.

The J gene is TRBJ2-2, the V gene TRBV6-6, with 7 bases matching TRBD2. This CDR3 is built from 15 residues. Unmatched junction bases numbered 4, after V lost 1 base and J lost 5 bases. Germline CDR1 is MNHNY and CDR2 is SVGAGI (reference sequence). The CDR3 DNA reads TGTGCCAGCAGTTACTGGGGGGGGGTAACCGGGGAGCTGTTTTTT. This translates into CASSYWGGVTGELFF.

This chain connects TRBV7-9 to TRBJ2-2; 15 bases agree with TRBD2. The CDR3 covers 18 residues. V lost 6 bases to trimming and J lost 0 bases; unmatched junction nucleotides: 5. CDR1 SEHNR and CDR2 FQNEAQ come from the germline V gene (reference sequence). This CDR3 is CASSGTSGRTTNTGELFF. The CDR3 region has the DNA TGTGCCAGCAGTGGGACTAGCGGGAGGACTACGAACACCGGGGAGCTGTTTTTT.

The chain recombines TRBV28 with TRBJ2-7; a possible D gene is TRBD1 (6 bases). The CDR3 runs 14 residues. The germline V and J ends were trimmed by 3 bases and 5 bases, with 14 bases remaining between them. In germline, CDR1 is MDHEN, CDR2 SYDVKM. The CDR3 protein is CASSLGRGVNEQYF. Here the CDR3 DNA reads TGTGCCAGCAGTTTGGGCAGGGGAGTCAACGAGCAGTACTTC.

This clone has just one count. The chain couples TRBV30 to TRBJ2-1; 8 bases match TRBD2. V shed 1 base and J 2 bases; nucleotides not matched to a gene: 4. Germline lookup yields CDR1 GTSNPN and CDR2 SVGIG (reference sequence). This CDR3 is built from 15 residues. The DNA for the CDR3 is TGTGCCTGGAGTGGACTAGCGCCTGCCTACAATGAGCAGTTCTTC. Encoded protein: CAWSGLAPAYNEQFF.

The chain joins TRBV19 to TRBJ2-1, with 8 bases lining up with TRBD1. The CDR3 is 14 residues long. The V gene's germline CDR1 is LNHDA and CDR2 SQIVND (reference sequence). After removal of 5 bases from V and 5 bases from J, the junction contained 5 bases not matched to a gene. The CDR3 sequence: CASSRRTGNNEQFF. For the CDR3, the DNA is TGTGCCAGTAGTCGCCGGACAGGGAACAATGAGCAGTTCTTC.

This clone was seen a single time. The chain couples TRBV14 to TRBJ2-7; possible D gene TRBD2, 5 bases. The V and J ends lost 8 bases and 4 bases respectively, with 9 bases between them. The germline V gene encodes CDR1 SGHDN and CDR2 FVKESK. The CDR3 extends over 11 amino acids. DNA for the CDR3: TGTGCCAGCCGAGGGAGTTACGAGCAGTACTTC. Amino acids: CASRGSYEQYF.

The rearrangement uses TRBV27 and TRBJ1-1; D gene ambiguous. This CDR3 has 13 residues. The germline V and J ends were trimmed by 6 bases and 1 base, with 9 bases remaining between them. CDR1 is MNHEY, CDR2 SMNVEV, per germline (reference sequence). The CDR3 sequence: CASSWSRNTEAFF. CDR3 nucleotide sequence: TGTGCCAGCAGCTGGTCCAGGAACACTGAAGCTTTCTTT.

The chain links TRBV6-5 to TRBJ1-5, with a tentative D call TRBD1 (5 bases). The germline V and J ends were trimmed by 5 bases and 4 bases, with 9 bases remaining between them. The CDR3 runs to 13 residues. The germline gives CDR1 MNHEY, CDR2 SVGAGI. Here the CDR3 DNA reads TGTGCCAGCAGTGCGGGGGGGAATCAGCCCCAGCATTTT. Its translation: CASSAGGNQPQHF.

Written as DNA, the CDR3 is TGTGCCAGCAGCCTCGGGACAGGGTATAATTCACCCCTCCACTTT. Protein sequence: CASSLGTGYNSPLHF. The V call is TRBV27, the J call TRBJ1-6; TRBD1 matches 9 bases. The CDR3 covers 15 residues. CDR1 and CDR2 from the germline V gene are MNHEY and SMNVEV (reference sequence). The ends lost 6 bases at V and 4 bases at J; junction bases unmatched: 4.

This chain connects TRBV7-9 to TRBJ1-2, with unresolved D. The CDR3 totals 14 residues. With 4 bases removed from V and 3 bases from J, the gap between germline ends came to 12 bases. Germline CDR1 SEHNR, CDR2 FQNEAQ (reference sequence). The CDR3 DNA reads as TGTGCCAGCAGCTCCCAGCCGAGGGACTATGGCTACACCTTC. Encoded protein: CASSSQPRDYGYTF.

V is TRBV7-9 and J is TRBJ1-1; D is unclear. V lost 5 bases to trimming and J lost 0 bases, with 7 bases between them. Germline V gives CDR1 SEHNR, CDR2 FQNEAQ (reference sequence). The CDR3 consists of 13 residues. The CDR3 here is CASSPTMNTEAFF. The CDR3 nucleotides read TGTGCCAGCAGCCCAACTATGAACACTGAAGCTTTCTTT. Combining the CDR3 with reference TRBV7-9 and TRBJ1-1 gives the whole variable domain DTGVSQNPRHKITKRGQNVTFRCDPISEHNRLYWYRQTLGQGPEFLTYFQNEAQLEKSRLLSDRFSAERPKGSFSTLEIQRTEQGDSAMYLCASSPTMNTEAFFGQGTRLTVV.

V usage is TRBV4-3 and J usage is TRBJ2-7; D gene ambiguous. There are 15 residues in the CDR3. V lost 0 bases and J 5 bases, leaving 14 bases between the germline ends. Germline CDR1 LGHNA, CDR2 YSLEER. The CDR3 reads CASSQDRVGFDEQYF. The CDR3 DNA follows: TGCGCCAGCAGCCAAGATCGGGTGGGTTTTGACGAGCAGTACTTC.

This CDR3 is CASTTGTGTVSQPQHF. For the CDR3, the DNA is TGTGCCAGTACCACCGGGACAGGGACCGTAAGTCAGCCCCAGCATTTT. The V and J genes are TRBV19 and TRBJ1-5, with 9 bases lining up with TRBD1. The V gene's germline CDR1 is LNHDA and CDR2 SQIVND (reference sequence). The CDR3 consists of 16 residues. V was pared by 7 bases and J by 6 bases, with 13 bases of the junction left unmatched.

The chain links TRBV11-2 to TRBJ2-2; 10 bases are a match to TRBD2. Trimming took 5 bases from V and 4 from J; bases not matched to a gene: 10. Germline loops: CDR1 SGHAT, CDR2 FQNNGV. The CDR3 sequence is 17 residues long. CDR3: CASSIPRLAGATGELFF. The CDR3, as DNA: TGTGCCAGCAGCATTCCGCGGCTAGCGGGAGCCACCGGGGAGCTGTTTTTT.

The V gene is TRBV30, the J gene TRBJ2-3; 7 nucleotides align to TRBD1. Germline CDR1 GTSNPN, CDR2 SVGIG (reference sequence). V lost 1 base, J lost 6 bases, and 7 bases stayed unmatched. The CDR3 is 14 amino acids. CDR3 amino acids: CAWSATGYSDTQYF. The CDR3 bases are TGTGCCTGGAGTGCGACAGGGTACTCCGATACGCAGTATTTT.

The chain joins TRBV6-6 to TRBJ2-1, with 11 positions matching TRBD2. The V and J ends lost 6 bases and 8 bases, in that order; junction bases with no gene match: 3. CDR1 and CDR2 (germline): MNHNY, SVGAGI (reference sequence). The CDR3 totals 13 residues. The CDR3 sequence is CASRLAGVDEQFF. The CDR3 nucleotides read TGTGCCAGCAGACTAGCGGGAGTCGATGAGCAGTTCTTC.

The chain couples TRBV29-1 to TRBJ2-7; D is unresolved. The CDR3 is made up of 11 amino acids. Per the germline V gene, CDR1 is SQVTM and CDR2 is ANQGSEA. V shed 7 bases and J shed 2 bases, with 9 bases lying between them. Written as DNA, the CDR3 is TGCAGCGCCCGACTGACCTACGAGCAGTACTTC. This sequence encodes CSARLTYEQYF.

The chain uses TRBV27 and TRBJ1-5, with D tentatively TRBD1 (5 bases). Deletions cut 5 bases from V and 7 bases from J, with 9 bases between. Germline CDR1 MNHEY, CDR2 SMNVEV (reference sequence). The CDR3 extends over 12 amino acids. CDR3 amino acids: CASSPPGQPQHF. In nucleotides, the CDR3 is TGTGCCAGCAGTCCCCCAGGGCAGCCCCAGCATTTT.

The count of this clone is one. The rearrangement uses TRBV27 and TRBJ2-7; perhaps TRBD1 as D (6 bases). The V and J ends lost 1 base and 5 bases respectively, with 12 bases between them. The CDR3 is made up of 14 amino acids. Germline assignment: CDR1 MNHEY and CDR2 SMNVEV (reference sequence). The CDR3 region has the DNA TGTGCCAGCAGTTTATTGGGGGCAGGCCACGAGCAGTACTTC. Translation: CASSLLGAGHEQYF.

The chain uses TRBV6-5 and TRBJ1-2; D may be TRBD1 (5 bases). CDR1 is MNHEY and CDR2 is SVGAGI in the germline V gene. This CDR3 has 14 residues. Trimming took off 4 bases at V and 3 bases at J, with 12 bases between the two ends. The CDR3 reads CASSSSGGDYGYTF. DNA of the CDR3: TGTGCCAGCAGTTCCTCGGGAGGGGACTATGGCTACACCTTC.

The chain combines TRBV18 with TRBJ2-7; D is possibly TRBD1 (7 bases). CDR3 size: 16 residues. Trimming cost V 5 bases and J 0 bases, with 17 bases left between them. CDR1 and CDR2 (germline): KGHSH, LQKENI. DNA of the CDR3: TGTGCCAGCTCAGGCGCGGGACAGCGATTCTCCTACGAGCAGTACTTC. Translated, it gives CASSGAGQRFSYEQYF.

The rearrangement joins TRBV9 to TRBJ2-1; D is unclear. The CDR3 is 14 amino acids. V lost 4 bases, J lost 5 bases, and 13 bases lay in between. Germline assignment: CDR1 SGDLS and CDR2 YYNGEE. CDR3: CASSPWSEDNEQFF. In DNA form, the CDR3 reads TGTGCCAGCAGCCCATGGAGCGAAGACAATGAGCAGTTCTTC.

V usage is TRBV7-9 and J usage is TRBJ2-1, with a possible D match to TRBD2 (6 bases). The CDR3 is 13 residues long. The germline V gene encodes CDR1 SEHNR and CDR2 FQNEAQ (reference sequence). Trimming stripped 8 bases from V and 5 bases from J, with 13 bases between. CDR3 sequence reads: CASGPREDNEQFF. For the CDR3, the DNA is TGTGCCAGCGGCCCCAGGGAGGACAATGAGCAGTTCTTC.

The CDR3 DNA reads as TGTGCCAGCAAGGCGGGAGCGGGTGATACGCAGTATTTT. Residues: CASKAGAGDTQYF. V and J are TRBV2 and TRBJ2-3; 7 bases line up with TRBD2. This CDR3 is 13 amino acids long. CDR1 is SNHLY and CDR2 is FYNNEI in the germline V gene. The V segment lost 7 bases and the J segment 6 bases; nucleotides outside the gene matches: 7.

The chain employs TRBV5-1 and TRBJ2-2, with D possibly TRBD1 on 6 matching bases. The CDR3 extends over 15 amino acids. Germline loops: CDR1 SGHRS, CDR2 YFSETQ. V lost 3 bases, J lost 4 bases, and 13 bases lay in between. DNA of the CDR3: TGCGCCAGCAGCTCAGGGGCATCGGGCACCGGGGAGCTGTTTTTT. Translating gives CASSSGASGTGELFF.

The chain employs TRBV7-9 and TRBJ2-7; D unclear. V gave up 0 bases and J gave up 2 bases, with 8 bases separating them. This CDR3 comprises 14 residues. Germline V gene lookup returns CDR1 SEHNR and CDR2 FQNEAQ (reference sequence). This CDR3 reads CASSLAGTPYEQYF. CDR3 nucleotide sequence: TGTGCCAGCAGCTTAGCGGGCACCCCCTACGAGCAGTACTTC.

The gene calls are TRBV28 and TRBJ1-2; D gene unclear. Germline loops: CDR1 MDHEN, CDR2 SYDVKM. The CDR3 sequence is 14 residues long. The V end was cut by 3 bases, the J end by 6 bases, with 14 bases between. Here the CDR3 DNA reads TGTGCCAGCAGTTTTGCGGCCCTAGGCGATGGCTACACCTTC. As protein: CASSFAALGDGYTF.

The gene calls are TRBV27 and TRBJ2-1, with TRBD2 identical over 8 bases. The CDR3 is made up of 15 amino acids. Germline-derived CDR1 and CDR2 are MNHEY and SMNVEV (reference sequence). V lost 5 bases, J lost 3 bases, and 6 bases stayed unmatched. The CDR3 protein is CASSRSGRNYNEQFF. CDR3 bases: TGTGCCAGCAGTAGAAGCGGGAGAAACTACAATGAGCAGTTCTTC.